This T cell receptor beta chain was documented in a study of Graves' ophthalmopathy and Graves' hyperthyroidism. The overall study: Samples of peripheral blood were obtained at initial diagnosis, prior to treatment of any kind.

Notes on this clonotype: Its antigen is not known.

RNA served as the template for amplifying TCR beta CDR3 regions. Scientists carried out first-round RT-PCR using HTBI primers and then a second-round multiplex PCR. TCRdb analysed the multiplex PCR reads with MiXCR anew, one entry per CDR3 protein. The sample carries hundreds of thousands of distinct CDR3 sequences, about 20% recorded once. General study results and limits: Detection in blood was also observed for most expanded thyroid clonotypes above 0.001 frequency.

CDR1 is MNHEY and CDR2 is SVGEGT in the germline V gene. V lost 1 base, J lost 3 bases, and 9 bases lay in between. The CDR3 has 14 amino acids. Sequenced material: peripheral blood. The rearrangement uses TRBV6-2 or TRBV6-3 and TRBJ2-5; TRBD1 or TRBD2 may be the D gene (5 bases each). This sequence was found in a woman aged 18-29 years with stable Graves' hyperthyroidism. Some clones in this sample may be carry-over from other donors' samples. This CDR3 reads CASSYWDRKETQYF. CDR3 nucleotides: TGTGCCAGCAGTTACTGGGACCGGAAAGAGACCCAGTACTTC.